This TCR beta chain stems from a study of T cell repertoires in cytomegalovirus infection. MiXCR was run by TCRdb on the reads, yielding one entry per CDR3 protein. The table has some 500,000 distinct CDR3 sequences, 35% to 50% seen once; the top ten hold about 46%. As concerns this clonotype: What it recognizes is unknown.

The CDR3 contains 14 residues. V gave up 0 bases and J gave up 8 bases, with 13 bases separating them. The V gene's germline CDR1 is SNHLY and CDR2 FYNNEI. The V gene is TRBV2, the J gene TRBJ1-1, with D perhaps TRBD1 (5 bases). The starting material was cultured PBMCs, obtained from culture after CMV antigen stimulation. The sequence was obtained from a human donor in good health (CMV status not recorded). Some clones in this sample may be carry-over from other donors' samples. CDR3 loop: CASSEAVRASEAFF. CDR3 bases: TGTGCCAGCAGTGAAGCGGTCAGGGCCTCCGAAGCTTTCTTT.